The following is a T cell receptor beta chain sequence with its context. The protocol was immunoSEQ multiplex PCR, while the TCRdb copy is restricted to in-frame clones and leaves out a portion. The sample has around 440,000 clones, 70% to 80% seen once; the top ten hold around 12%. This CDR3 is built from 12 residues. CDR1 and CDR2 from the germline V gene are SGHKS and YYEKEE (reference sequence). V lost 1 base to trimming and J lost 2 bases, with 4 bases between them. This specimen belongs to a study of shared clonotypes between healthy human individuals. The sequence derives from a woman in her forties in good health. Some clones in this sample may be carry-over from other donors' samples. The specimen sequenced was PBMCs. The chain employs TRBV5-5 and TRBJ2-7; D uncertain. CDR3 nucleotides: TGTGCCAGCAGCTTGCTAACCTACGAGCAGTACTTC. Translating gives CASSLLTYEQYF.